This T cell receptor beta chain stems from a study of T cell responses to AZD1222 COVID-19 vaccine. Whole-study context: Pooled together were second doses at about 4 or about 12 weeks.

TCRdb's copy holds only in-frame clones and misses some; the assay was immunoSEQ multiplex PCR. The sample holds approximately 120,000 clones, approximately 91% seen once. Deletions cut 2 bases from V and 11 bases from J, with 15 bases between. CDR1 is ENHRY and CDR2 is SYGVKD in the germline V gene. This CDR3 spans 13 amino acids. In the case of this clone: What it recognizes is unknown.

Study-wide points: Clonal diversity may have been underestimated in mostly white British donors.

The chain carries TRBV10-3 and TRBJ1-1, with D unresolved. This specimen was peripheral blood, taken on day 0 of AZD1222 vaccination. The receptor was isolated from an adult in good health. The CDR3 sequence: CAISEMSGMEAFF. CDR3 sequence (DNA): TGTGCCATCAGTGAGATGTCGGGCATGGAGGCTTTCTTT.